These 13 T cell receptor beta chains came from one sample sequenced in a study of cytomegalovirus exposure and HLA in healthy donors. This PCR relied on a set of 60 Vbeta primers and 13 Jbeta primers. The protocol was immunoSEQ multiplex PCR, while the TCRdb copy is restricted to in-frame clones and leaves out a portion. The data contain about 120,000 clones, 77% of them singletons. Sequencing input: PBMCs. These receptors were collected from a human donor in good health.

The chain uses TRBV4-1 and TRBJ2-1; 9 bases line up with TRBD1. V lost 1 base to trimming and J lost 0 bases; unmatched junction nucleotides: 7. Germline values: CDR1 MGHRA, CDR2 YSYEKL. The CDR3 is made up of 18 amino acids. The CDR3 is CASSQGTGVASSYNEQFF. In DNA form, the CDR3 reads TGCGCCAGCAGCCAAGGGACAGGGGTCGCCAGCTCCTACAATGAGCAGTTCTTC.

The chain links TRBV11-2 to TRBJ2-2, with 7 bases identical to TRBD1. CDR1 and CDR2 (germline): SGHAT, FQNNGV. The CDR3 contains 15 residues. V lost 5 bases and J lost 6; bases outside the gene matches: 9. The CDR3 region is CASSPRQGSAGELFF. For the CDR3, the DNA is TGTGCCAGCAGCCCGAGACAGGGAAGCGCCGGGGAGCTGTTTTTT.

The chain recombines TRBV7-2 with TRBJ2-1, with 7 bases fitting TRBD2. Germline V gene sequence: CDR1 SGHTA, CDR2 FQGNSA. CDR3 length: 15 residues. V shed 4 bases and J 4 bases; nucleotides not matched to a gene: 7. In DNA, the CDR3 is TGTGCCAGCAGCTCATCACTAGCGAGGTACAATGAGCAGTTCTTC. It encodes CASSSSLARYNEQFF.

The chain links TRBV5-1 to TRBJ1-4; D is possibly TRBD1 (5 bases). CDR3 size: 13 residues. Germline CDR1 SGHRS, CDR2 YFSETQ. V lost 5 bases and J 5 bases, leaving 10 bases between the germline ends. The CDR3 is CASRGGDNEKLFF. The CDR3 nucleotides are TGCGCCAGCAGGGGAGGGGACAATGAAAAACTGTTTTTT.

The chain couples TRBV19 to TRBJ2-4; TRBD2 matches 8 bases. V lost 5 bases, J lost 7 bases, and 7 bases stayed unmatched. CDR1 is LNHDA and CDR2 is SQIVND in the germline V gene (reference sequence). The CDR3 sequence is 14 residues long. CDR3 protein: CASSWAGGGNIQYF. The CDR3 DNA follows: TGTGCCAGTAGTTGGGCGGGAGGAGGGAACATTCAGTACTTC.

V gene TRBV7-8 combines with J gene TRBJ2-1, with a possible D match to TRBD2 (7 bases). This CDR3 comprises 16 residues. Germline V lookup: CDR1 SGHVS, CDR2 FQNEAQ. Trimming removed 2 bases from V and 8 bases from J, with 19 bases in between. The CDR3 protein is CASSLKAGGTFDEQFF. Written as DNA, the CDR3 is TGTGCCAGCAGCTTAAAAGCCGGGGGGACATTCGATGAGCAGTTCTTC.

This chain uses TRBV9 with TRBJ2-2; 9 nucleotides align to TRBD1. The germline gives CDR1 SGDLS, CDR2 YYNGEE. The CDR3 consists of 16 residues. With V trimmed by 0 bases and J by 3 bases, 3 bases remained unmatched. The DNA of the CDR3 is TGTGCCAGCAGCGTAGACAGGACAGGGGACACCGGGGAGCTGTTTTTT. It yields the protein CASSVDRTGDTGELFF.

The V gene is TRBV5-5, the J gene TRBJ2-5; TRBD1 agrees at 8 bases. Judging by the DNA end, TRBJ2-7 fits better; the J call may be wrong. CDR1 and CDR2 (germline): SGHKS, YYEKEE (reference sequence). This CDR3 spans 14 amino acids. CDR3 region: CASGKGQEPYEQYF. The CDR3 DNA reads TGTGCCAGCGGAAAGGGACAGGAGCCCTACGAGCAGTACTTC.

This rearrangement joins TRBV4-2 to TRBJ2-2, with D unclear. The CDR3 extends over 14 amino acids. Trimming took 0 bases from V and 4 from J, leaving 6 bases between them. Germline CDR1 LGHNA, CDR2 YNFKEQ. CDR3 sequence: CASSQDAVTGELFF. CDR3 DNA: TGTGCCAGCAGCCAAGATGCAGTCACCGGGGAGCTGTTTTTT.

There are a few counts of this clone. This chain links TRBV6-1 with TRBJ2-1; 8 bases line up with TRBD1. Trimming cost V 7 bases and J 12 bases; bases outside gene matches: 8. CDR1 and CDR2 from the germline V gene are MNHNS and SASEGT. The CDR3 runs to 12 residues. The CDR3: CASNLDRGWQFF. The CDR3 nucleotides are TGTGCCAGCAACCTTGACAGGGGTTGGCAGTTCTTC.

This clone occurred a few times. The chain recombines TRBV7-9 with TRBJ2-5, with D perhaps TRBD1 (6 bases). The CDR3 has 15 amino acids. Germline values: CDR1 SEHNR, CDR2 FQNEAQ (reference sequence). V shed 5 bases and J shed 1 base, with 14 bases lying between them. This CDR3 reads CASSVTGPPQETQYF. The DNA of the CDR3 is TGTGCCAGCAGCGTTACAGGGCCCCCCCAAGAGACCCAGTACTTC.

Notes on this clone: One end of the junction does not line up with germline, which may come from a read error. V and J are TRBV19 and TRBJ1-1; TRBD1 is a possible D gene (5 bases). This CDR3 contains 14 residues. Germline CDR1 LNHDA, CDR2 SQIVND (reference sequence). CDR3 sequence: CASSVDVRQIPPRF. The CDR3 nucleotides are TGTGCCAGTAGTGTCGACGTCCGACAGATCCCTCCCCGTTTT.

The gene calls are TRBV4-2 and TRBJ2-1, with D unclear. The CDR3 covers 12 residues. Germline values: CDR1 LGHNA, CDR2 YNFKEQ. Trimming left V 3 bases short and J 4 bases short, with 4 bases between. CDR3 amino acids: CASSHTYNEQFF. CDR3 sequence (DNA): TGTGCCAGCAGCCATACATACAATGAGCAGTTCTTC.